The rows below give T cell receptor beta chains drawn from one sample of a study of PD-1 blockade in classical Hodgkin lymphoma. This table comes from immunoSEQ multiplex PCR, and its TCRdb copy is limited to in-frame clones, with some not included. The sample includes about 2,500 clones, 80% to 90% of them seen just once. This specimen consisted of CD4+ T cells from blood, obtained at baseline. These receptors were taken from a human donor with classical Hodgkin lymphoma. Both conserved end residues are part of each CDR3. D genes are given only for firm matches. The size field is filled for only some rows; it gives once, few, many or a size class.

clone size: -
D gene: -
V gene: TRBV7-2
J gene: TRBJ1-3
CDR3 protein: CASSSGRDSGNTIYF
CDR3 DNA: TGTGCCAGCAGCTCAGGACGGGACTCTGGAAACACCATATATTTT

clone size: once
D gene: -
V gene: TRBV5-5
J gene: TRBJ1-3
CDR3 protein: CASSFVQGLSGNTIYF
CDR3 DNA: TGTGCCAGCAGCTTTGTACAGGGTCTCTCTGGAAACACCATATATTTT

clone size: few
D gene: TRBD1
V gene: TRBV7-2
J gene: TRBJ1-6
CDR3 protein: CASSPPGGSPLHF
CDR3 DNA: TGTGCCAGCAGCCCTCCAGGGGGTTCACCCCTCCACTTT

clone size: -
D gene: -
V gene: TRBV30
J gene: TRBJ1-2
CDR3 protein: CAWSSERQAGYTF
CDR3 DNA: TGTGCCTGGAGCTCAGAACGGCAGGCTGGCTACACCTTC

clone size: -
D gene: TRBD2
V gene: TRBV2
J gene: TRBJ2-7
CDR3 protein: CASSEEAGASYEQYF
CDR3 DNA: TGTGCCAGCAGTGAAGAAGCGGGGGCGTCCTACGAGCAGTACTTC

clone size: -
D gene: -
V gene: TRBV11-2
J gene: TRBJ1-1
CDR3 protein: CASSLAPGTEAFF
CDR3 DNA: TGTGCCAGCAGCTTAGCCCCCGGCACTGAAGCTTTCTTT

clone size: -
D gene: TRBD2
V gene: TRBV7-7
J gene: TRBJ2-5
CDR3 protein: CASSSGLAGQETQYF
CDR3 DNA: TGTGCCAGCAGCTCTGGACTAGCGGGTCAAGAGACCCAGTACTTC

clone size: -
D gene: -
V gene: TRBV11-3
J gene: TRBJ1-1
CDR3 protein: CASSQGAANTEAFF
CDR3 DNA: TGTGCCAGCAGCCAAGGGGCGGCGAACACTGAAGCTTTCTTT

clone size: once
D gene: -
V gene: TRBV28
J gene: TRBJ2-3
CDR3 protein: CASSPFTDTQYF
CDR3 DNA: TGTGCCAGCAGTCCTTTCACAGATACGCAGTATTTT

clone size: -
D gene: TRBD1
V gene: TRBV18
J gene: TRBJ1-2
CDR3 protein: CASSPLDRETMYGYTF
CDR3 DNA: TGTGCCAGCTCACCTCTTGACAGGGAGACGATGTATGGCTACACCTTC

clone size: once
D gene: TRBD2
V gene: TRBV6-5
J gene: TRBJ2-5
CDR3 protein: CASTVTGGGTQYF
CDR3 DNA: TGTGCCAGCACCGTTACGGGGGGAGGGACCCAGTACTTC

clone size: -
D gene: -
V gene: TRBV5-1
J gene: TRBJ2-1
CDR3 protein: CASSLADWGNEQFF
CDR3 DNA: TGCGCCAGCAGCTTGGCCGACTGGGGAAATGAGCAGTTCTTC

clone size: -
D gene: TRBD1
V gene: TRBV12-5
J gene: TRBJ1-1
CDR3 protein: CASGASGTGNTEAFF
CDR3 DNA: TGTGCTAGTGGTGCCTCCGGGACAGGGAACACTGAAGCTTTCTTT

clone size: -
D gene: -
V gene: TRBV2
J gene: TRBJ2-3
CDR3 protein: CASSFDSGQIKDTQYF
CDR3 DNA: TGTGCCAGCAGTTTCGACAGCGGACAGATTAAAGATACGCAGTATTTT

clone size: -
D gene: TRBD2
V gene: TRBV27
J gene: TRBJ2-1
CDR3 protein: CASNSGRAGSNEQFF
CDR3 DNA: TGTGCCAGTAATAGCGGGAGGGCCGGGAGCAATGAGCAGTTCTTC

clone size: -
D gene: -
V gene: TRBV13
J gene: TRBJ2-7
CDR3 protein: CASSARGSFYEQYF
CDR3 DNA: TGTGCCAGCAGCGCCCGGGGGTCGTTCTACGAGCAGTACTTC

clone size: -
D gene: TRBD2
V gene: TRBV19
J gene: TRBJ2-7
CDR3 protein: CASRTSGSSYEQYF
CDR3 DNA: TGTGCCAGTCGGACTAGCGGGAGCTCCTACGAGCAGTACTTC

clone size: -
D gene: -
V gene: TRBV7-2
J gene: TRBJ1-1
CDR3 protein: CASTPPSWDTEAFF
CDR3 DNA: TGTGCCAGCACCCCCCCGTCCTGGGACACTGAAGCTTTCTTT

clone size: once
D gene: TRBD1
V gene: TRBV7-9
J gene: TRBJ1-1
CDR3 protein: CASSLTGGIQHREAFF
CDR3 DNA: TGTGCCAGCAGCCTGACAGGGGGCATTCAACATCGCGAAGCTTTCTTT

clone size: -
D gene: TRBD1
V gene: TRBV4-3
J gene: TRBJ2-7
CDR3 protein: CASSQYPPGQLLTVKVEQYF
CDR3 DNA: TGCGCCAGCAGCCAATACCCCCCGGGACAGCTTTTAACGGTTAAGGTAGAGCAGTACTTC

clone size: -
D gene: -
V gene: TRBV5-1
J gene: TRBJ1-2
CDR3 protein: CASTQVFPGQYYGYGYTF
CDR3 DNA: TGCGCCAGCACCCAGGTGTTTCCAGGACAGTATTACGGCTATGGCTACACCTTC

clone size: -
D gene: -
V gene: TRBV9
J gene: TRBJ2-3
CDR3 protein: CASSVELRRATDTQYF
CDR3 DNA: TGTGCCAGCAGCGTAGAATTGAGGAGGGCCACAGATACGCAGTATTTT

clone size: -
D gene: -
V gene: TRBV7-9
J gene: TRBJ2-4
CDR3 protein: CASSLRTSQNIQYF
CDR3 DNA: TGTGCCAGCAGCCTCCGGACAAGTCAAAACATTCAGTACTTC

clone size: -
D gene: -
V gene: TRBV19
J gene: TRBJ2-2
CDR3 protein: CASSIVRGTPVRGELFF
CDR3 DNA: TGTGCCAGTAGTATCGTCCGGGGGACACCAGTGAGAGGGGAGCTGTTTTTT

clone size: -
D gene: -
V gene: TRBV2
J gene: TRBJ2-3
CDR3 protein: CASSRAGWADTQYF
CDR3 DNA: TGTGCCAGCAGTAGAGCAGGGTGGGCAGATACGCAGTATTTT

clone size: -
D gene: TRBD1
V gene: TRBV2
J gene: TRBJ1-3
CDR3 protein: CASIGGGGNTIYF
CDR3 DNA: TGTGCCAGCATAGGGGGCGGCGGAAACACCATATATTTT

clone size: few
D gene: -
V gene: TRBV10-3
J gene: TRBJ2-7
CDR3 protein: CATKTGLYEQYF
CDR3 DNA: TGTGCCACGAAGACAGGCCTCTACGAGCAGTACTTC

clone size: -
D gene: -
V gene: TRBV7-2
J gene: TRBJ1-1
CDR3 protein: CASSLFGTEAFF
CDR3 DNA: TGTGCCAGCAGCTTATTTGGGACTGAAGCTTTCTTT

clone size: -
D gene: -
V gene: TRBV7-2
J gene: TRBJ2-1
CDR3 protein: CASRVRAGLLSTSYNEQFF
CDR3 DNA: TGTGCCAGCAGGGTTAGGGCGGGCCTTCTTTCCACGTCCTACAATGAGCAGTTCTTC

clone size: -
D gene: TRBD2
V gene: TRBV19
J gene: TRBJ2-7
CDR3 protein: CASSGGGGAGEQYF
CDR3 DNA: TGTGCCAGTAGTGGAGGCGGGGGGGCAGGTGAGCAGTACTTC

clone size: -
D gene: TRBD2
V gene: TRBV5-6
J gene: TRBJ2-7
CDR3 protein: CASSFGGTRLYEQYF
CDR3 DNA: TGTGCCAGCAGCTTCGGGGGGACTCGCCTCTACGAGCAGTACTTC

clone size: -
D gene: -
V gene: TRBV10-3
J gene: TRBJ2-6
CDR3 protein: CAISDSDGAPGANVLTF
CDR3 DNA: TGTGCCATCAGTGACTCAGACGGGGCCCCTGGGGCCAACGTCCTGACTTTC

clone size: once
D gene: TRBD1
V gene: TRBV7-2
J gene: TRBJ1-2
CDR3 protein: CASSSATGEGYTF
CDR3 DNA: TGTGCCAGCAGCTCCGCGACAGGGGAAGGCTACACCTTC

clone size: few
D gene: -
V gene: TRBV27
J gene: TRBJ2-7
CDR3 protein: CASSLSMAYEQYF
CDR3 DNA: TGTGCCAGCAGTTTATCGATGGCCTACGAGCAGTACTTC

clone size: -
D gene: -
V gene: TRBV11-3
J gene: TRBJ2-1
CDR3 protein: CASSSDYRVEQFF
CDR3 DNA: TGTGCCAGCAGCTCCGACTACAGGGTTGAGCAGTTCTTC

clone size: -
D gene: TRBD2
V gene: TRBV2
J gene: TRBJ2-1
CDR3 protein: CASSIAGGNNEQFF
CDR3 DNA: TGTGCCAGCAGTATAGCGGGGGGAAACAATGAGCAGTTCTTC

clone size: -
D gene: -
V gene: TRBV18
J gene: TRBJ2-7
CDR3 protein: CASSPNQGYEQYF
CDR3 DNA: TGTGCCAGCTCACCAAACCAGGGGTACGAGCAGTACTTC

clone size: -
D gene: -
V gene: TRBV7-6
J gene: TRBJ2-7
CDR3 protein: CASSLGDPGGEQYF
CDR3 DNA: TGTGCCAGCAGCTTAGGGGATCCTGGCGGCGAGCAGTACTTC

clone size: -
D gene: -
V gene: TRBV5-1
J gene: TRBJ1-5
CDR3 protein: CASRPDGYSNQPQHF
CDR3 DNA: TGCGCCAGCAGACCGGACGGTTATAGCAATCAGCCCCAGCATTTT

clone size: -
D gene: -
V gene: TRBV19
J gene: TRBJ1-2
CDR3 protein: CASSMIQAAQNGYTF
CDR3 DNA: TGTGCCAGTAGTATGATACAGGCGGCCCAAAATGGCTACACCTTC

clone size: -
D gene: TRBD2
V gene: TRBV5-4
J gene: TRBJ2-1
CDR3 protein: CASSLFIPLAGNEQFF
CDR3 DNA: TGTGCCAGCAGCTTGTTCATACCGCTAGCGGGTAATGAGCAGTTCTTC

clone size: few
D gene: TRBD2
V gene: TRBV7-2
J gene: TRBJ2-3
CDR3 protein: CASSPLGLAGADTQYF
CDR3 DNA: TGTGCCAGCAGCCCCCTGGGACTAGCTGGTGCAGATACGCAGTATTTT

clone size: once
D gene: TRBD1
V gene: TRBV12-5
J gene: TRBJ2-1
CDR3 protein: CASGKQGAIGEQFF
CDR3 DNA: TGTGCTAGTGGTAAACAGGGGGCTATCGGTGAGCAGTTCTTC

clone size: -
D gene: -
V gene: TRBV7-9
J gene: TRBJ1-5
CDR3 protein: CASSSMVQPQHF
CDR3 DNA: TGTGCCAGCAGCTCTATGGTCCAGCCCCAGCATTTT

clone size: -
D gene: -
V gene: TRBV5-1
J gene: TRBJ2-4
CDR3 protein: CASSLGAGLYF
CDR3 DNA: TGCGCCAGCAGCTTGGGTGCAGGGCTCTACTTC

clone size: -
D gene: -
V gene: TRBV7-3
J gene: TRBJ1-3
CDR3 protein: CASSLTPGNTIYF
CDR3 DNA: TGTGCCAGCAGCTTAACGCCCGGAAACACCATATATTTT

clone size: -
D gene: -
V gene: TRBV14
J gene: TRBJ2-3
CDR3 protein: CASRPEGRNTQYF
CDR3 DNA: TGTGCCAGCAGACCCGAGGGGAGGAATACGCAGTATTTT

clone size: -
D gene: TRBD1
V gene: TRBV10-3
J gene: TRBJ2-7
CDR3 protein: CAISESGTEYEQYF
CDR3 DNA: TGTGCCATCAGTGAGTCCGGGACAGAGTACGAGCAGTACTTC

clone size: -
D gene: -
V gene: TRBV7-2
J gene: TRBJ2-7
CDR3 protein: CASSLNPVGEQYF
CDR3 DNA: TGTGCCAGCAGCTTGAATCCCGTAGGGGAGCAGTACTTC

clone size: -
D gene: -
V gene: TRBV9
J gene: TRBJ2-3
CDR3 protein: CASSSPAKGGSTDTQYF
CDR3 DNA: TGTGCCAGCAGCTCCCCCGCAAAGGGCGGTAGCACAGATACGCAGTATTTT

clone size: -
D gene: TRBD1
V gene: TRBV4-1
J gene: TRBJ2-2
CDR3 protein: CASSPGQGAGDTGELFF
CDR3 DNA: TGCGCCAGCAGCCCCGGACAGGGGGCGGGAGACACCGGGGAGCTGTTTTTT